This T cell receptor beta chain was found in a study of graft-versus-host responses after intestinal transplantation. This CDR3 is 18 amino acids long. Trimming left V 0 bases short and J 0 bases short, with 12 bases between. Germline-derived CDR1 and CDR2 are MGHRA and YSYEKL. Sequencing used immunoSEQ multiplex PCR; TCRdb keeps in-frame clones, though not all of them. The data show about 130,000 clones, around 94% seen once. Details on this clone: Its antigen is still unknown.

The study, taken as a whole, reports: GvH clones turned up in recipient marrow; some had shown up first in ileum or blood.

The receptor comes from a human donor who received an intestinal transplant. This sequence joins TRBV4-1 and TRBJ1-6; D is unresolved. Material: unstimulated CD4+ T cells sorted from spleen or lymph node cells, obtained before intestinal transplant. DNA for the CDR3: TGCGCCAGCAGCCAAGATCACAGCCGAAGCTCCTATAATTCACCCCTCCACTTT. It encodes CASSQDHSRSSYNSPLHF.